The T cell receptor (beta chain) described here comes from a study of blood T cell repertoires in COVID-19. Study in general: From T cells, B-cell-depleted T cells, or PBMCs came the material, which was cDNA or gDNA.

In the study's own analysis: Quantification of nucleated cells was approximated via reference gene primer amplification. TCRdb's copy holds only in-frame clones and misses some; the assay was immunoSEQ multiplex PCR. V, J and clone size are those of that table, while D and trimming were read from the DNA. The repertoire holds 350,000 to 500,000 clones, with about 88% as singletons. Trimming took off 5 bases at V and 3 bases at J, with 19 bases between the two ends. CDR1 and CDR2 (germline): SGHVS, FQNEAQ. CDR3 length: 16 amino acids. Input material: PBMCs or T cells enriched from blood (not recorded which). This TCR was sampled from a woman aged 18 to 35 who had been exposed to COVID-19. The rearrangement joins TRBV7-8 to TRBJ1-1, with no clear D. The CDR3 DNA reads TGTGCCAGCAGCACCCACAAACAGCTCGGTCACACTGAAGCTTTCTTT. Its protein product is CASSTHKQLGHTEAFF.